Listed here are 4 T cell receptor beta chains from one sample, sequenced in a study of blood T cell repertoires in COVID-19. TCRdb keeps only in-frame clones here, not all; method: immunoSEQ multiplex PCR. The repertoire holds 110,000 to 150,000 clones, with under 85% as singletons. Sequencing was carried out using PBMCs or T cells enriched from blood (not recorded which). These receptors were taken from a woman aged 18-29 years who had been exposed to COVID-19.

This sequence joins TRBV5-8 and TRBJ2-5; TRBD1 might be the D (6 bases). The CDR3 loop spans 13 amino acids. Per the germline V gene, CDR1 is SGHTS and CDR2 is YDEGEE. The V end was cut by 1 base, the J end by 6 bases, with 10 bases between. The CDR3: CASSLSRGKTQYF. The DNA of the CDR3 is TGTGCCAGCAGCTTGTCCAGGGGAAAGACCCAGTACTTC.

V usage is TRBV30 and J usage is TRBJ1-6; D is unresolved. Germline values: CDR1 GTSNPN, CDR2 SVGIG (reference sequence). This CDR3 region has 14 residues. V lost 1 base and J 6 bases, leaving 10 bases between the germline ends. The CDR3: CAWSAGSLNSPLHF. The CDR3 bases are TGTGCCTGGAGTGCTGGCAGTCTTAATTCACCCCTCCACTTT.

The chain has TRBV7-8 and TRBJ1-2; TRBD1 matches 8 bases. V dropped 5 bases and J dropped 4; count of bases not matched to a gene: 6. Germline V CDR1 and CDR2: SGHVS, FQNEAQ. The length of the CDR3 is 14 residues. In DNA, the CDR3 is TGTGCCAGCAGCCCGGGGACAGGACCCTATGGCTACACCTTC. Translated: CASSPGTGPYGYTF.

In this sample, this clone turned up many times. The J gene is TRBJ1-2, the V gene TRBV27, with 8 bases lining up with TRBD1. Germline V gene sequence: CDR1 MNHEY, CDR2 SMNVEV (reference sequence). The CDR3 is 17 amino acids. The junction had 13 bases not matched to a gene; V was cut back by 5 bases and J by 2 bases. The DNA for the CDR3 is TGTGCCAGCAGTCCTAGACAGGGGTCAACCCCGAACTATGGCTACACCTTC. This gives the protein CASSPRQGSTPNYGYTF.